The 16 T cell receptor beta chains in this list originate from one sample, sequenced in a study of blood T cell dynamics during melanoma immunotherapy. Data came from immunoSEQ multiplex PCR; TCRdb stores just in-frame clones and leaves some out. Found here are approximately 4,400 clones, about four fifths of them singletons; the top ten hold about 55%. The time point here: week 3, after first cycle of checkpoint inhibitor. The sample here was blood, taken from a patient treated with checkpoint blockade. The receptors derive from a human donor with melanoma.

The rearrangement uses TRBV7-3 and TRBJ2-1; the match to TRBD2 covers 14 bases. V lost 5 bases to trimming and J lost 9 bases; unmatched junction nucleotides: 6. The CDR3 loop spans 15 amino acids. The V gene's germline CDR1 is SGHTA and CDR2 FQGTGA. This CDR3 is CASSQTSGGAGEQFF. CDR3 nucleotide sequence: TGTGCCAGCAGCCAGACTAGCGGGGGGGCCGGTGAGCAGTTCTTC.

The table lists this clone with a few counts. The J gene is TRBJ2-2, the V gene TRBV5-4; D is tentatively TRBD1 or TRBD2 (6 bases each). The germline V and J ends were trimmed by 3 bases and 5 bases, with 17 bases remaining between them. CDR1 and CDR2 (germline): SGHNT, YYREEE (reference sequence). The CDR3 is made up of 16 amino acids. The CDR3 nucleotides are TGTGCCAGCAGCTCCTATACCGGGGGCCTGACCGGGGAGCTGTTTTTT. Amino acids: CASSSYTGGLTGELFF.

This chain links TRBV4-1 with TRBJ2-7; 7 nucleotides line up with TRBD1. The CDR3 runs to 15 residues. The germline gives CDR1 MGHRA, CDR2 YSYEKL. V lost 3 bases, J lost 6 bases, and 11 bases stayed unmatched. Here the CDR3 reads CASSHQTGLVSEQYF. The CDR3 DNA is TGCGCCAGCAGCCACCAGACAGGGCTGGTAAGCGAGCAGTACTTC.

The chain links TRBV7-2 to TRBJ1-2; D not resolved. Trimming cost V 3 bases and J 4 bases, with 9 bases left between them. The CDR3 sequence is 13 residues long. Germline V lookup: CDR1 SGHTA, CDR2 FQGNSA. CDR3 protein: CASSLGQSYGYTF. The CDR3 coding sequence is TGTGCCAGCAGCTTGGGCCAGAGCTATGGCTACACCTTC.

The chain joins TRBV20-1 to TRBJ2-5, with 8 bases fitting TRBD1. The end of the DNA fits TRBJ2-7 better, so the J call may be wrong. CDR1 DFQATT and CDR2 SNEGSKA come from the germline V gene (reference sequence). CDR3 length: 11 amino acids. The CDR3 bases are TGCAGCCTGGACAGGGACAACGAGCAGTACTTC. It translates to CSLDRDNEQYF.

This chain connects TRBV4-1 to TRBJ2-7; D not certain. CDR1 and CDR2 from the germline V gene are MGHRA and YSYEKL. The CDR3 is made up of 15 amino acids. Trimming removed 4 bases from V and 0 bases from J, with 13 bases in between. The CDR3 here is CASSLTVGSSYEQYF. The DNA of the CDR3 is TGCGCCAGCAGCCTAACAGTGGGCAGCTCCTACGAGCAGTACTTC.

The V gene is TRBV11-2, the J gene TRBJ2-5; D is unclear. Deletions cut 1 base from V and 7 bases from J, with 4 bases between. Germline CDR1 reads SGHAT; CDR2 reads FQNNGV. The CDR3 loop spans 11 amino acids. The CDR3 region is CASSLGGTQYF. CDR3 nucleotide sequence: TGTGCCAGCAGCTTAGGAGGGACCCAGTACTTC.

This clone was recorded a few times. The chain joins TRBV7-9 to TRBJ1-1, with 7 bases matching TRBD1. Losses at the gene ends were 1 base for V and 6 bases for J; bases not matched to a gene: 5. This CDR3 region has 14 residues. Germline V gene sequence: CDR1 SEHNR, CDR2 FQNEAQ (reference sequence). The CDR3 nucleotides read TGTGCCAGCAGCTTAGAAGGGGGCGTATCTGAAGCTTTCTTT. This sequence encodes CASSLEGGVSEAFF.

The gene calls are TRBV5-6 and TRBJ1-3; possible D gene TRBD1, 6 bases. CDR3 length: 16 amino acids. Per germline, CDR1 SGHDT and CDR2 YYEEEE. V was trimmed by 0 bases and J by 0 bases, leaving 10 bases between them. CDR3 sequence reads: CASSLGGARSGNTIYF. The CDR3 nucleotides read TGTGCCAGCAGCTTGGGGGGGGCCCGCTCTGGAAACACCATATATTTT.

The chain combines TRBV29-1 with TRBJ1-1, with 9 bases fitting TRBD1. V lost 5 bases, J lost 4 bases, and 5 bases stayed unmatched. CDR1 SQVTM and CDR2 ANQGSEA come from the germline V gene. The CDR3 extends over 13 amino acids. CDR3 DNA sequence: TGCAGCGTTATGGGACAGGGAGGCACTGAAGCTTTCTTT. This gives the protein CSVMGQGGTEAFF.

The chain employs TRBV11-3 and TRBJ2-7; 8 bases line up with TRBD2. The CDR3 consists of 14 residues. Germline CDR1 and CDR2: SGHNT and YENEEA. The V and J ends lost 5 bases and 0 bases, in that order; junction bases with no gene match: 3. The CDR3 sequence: CASSISGVSYEQYF. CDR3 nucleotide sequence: TGTGCCAGCAGCATTAGCGGGGTCTCCTACGAGCAGTACTTC.

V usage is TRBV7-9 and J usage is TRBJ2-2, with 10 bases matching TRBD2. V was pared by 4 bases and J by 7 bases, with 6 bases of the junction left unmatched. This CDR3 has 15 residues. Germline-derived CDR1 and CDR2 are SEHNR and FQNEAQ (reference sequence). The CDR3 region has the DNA TGTGCCAGCAGCTCACCAGCGGGGGGGCGCGGGGAGCTGTTTTTT. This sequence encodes CASSSPAGGRGELFF.

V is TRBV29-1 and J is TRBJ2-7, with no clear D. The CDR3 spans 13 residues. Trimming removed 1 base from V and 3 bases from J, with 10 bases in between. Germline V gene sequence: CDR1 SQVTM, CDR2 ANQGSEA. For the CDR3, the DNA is TGCAGCGTTGAAGGGTCTGGGCTCTACGAGCAGTACTTC. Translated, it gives CSVEGSGLYEQYF.

This CDR3 reads CASSLVANEAYEQYF. Here the CDR3 DNA reads TGTGCCAGCAGCTTAGTGGCAAATGAGGCCTACGAGCAGTACTTC. The chain combines TRBV7-8 with TRBJ2-7; D is unresolved. V was cut by 1 base and J by 2 bases, with 12 bases left in between. In germline, CDR1 is SGHVS, CDR2 FQNEAQ. The CDR3 spans 15 residues. The whole variable domain, remainder taken from reference TRBV7-8 and TRBJ2-7, is GAGVSQSPRYKVAKRGQDVALRCDPISGHVSLFWYQQALGQGPEFLTYFQNEAQLDKSGLPSDRFFAERPEGSVSTLKIQRTQQEDSAVYLCASSLVANEAYEQYFGPGTRLTVT.

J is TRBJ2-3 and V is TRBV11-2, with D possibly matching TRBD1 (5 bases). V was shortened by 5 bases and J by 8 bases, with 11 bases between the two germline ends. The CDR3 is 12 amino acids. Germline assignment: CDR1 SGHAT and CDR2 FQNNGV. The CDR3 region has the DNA TGTGCCAGCAGCGCCAGGGTTTCTACGCAGTATTTT. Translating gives CASSARVSTQYF.

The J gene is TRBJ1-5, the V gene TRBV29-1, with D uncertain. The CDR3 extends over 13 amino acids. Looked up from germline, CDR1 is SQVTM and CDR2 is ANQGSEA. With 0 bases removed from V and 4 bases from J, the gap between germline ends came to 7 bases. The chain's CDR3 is CSVEDGQNQPQHF. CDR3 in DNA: TGCAGCGTTGAAGATGGCCAGAATCAGCCCCAGCATTTT.